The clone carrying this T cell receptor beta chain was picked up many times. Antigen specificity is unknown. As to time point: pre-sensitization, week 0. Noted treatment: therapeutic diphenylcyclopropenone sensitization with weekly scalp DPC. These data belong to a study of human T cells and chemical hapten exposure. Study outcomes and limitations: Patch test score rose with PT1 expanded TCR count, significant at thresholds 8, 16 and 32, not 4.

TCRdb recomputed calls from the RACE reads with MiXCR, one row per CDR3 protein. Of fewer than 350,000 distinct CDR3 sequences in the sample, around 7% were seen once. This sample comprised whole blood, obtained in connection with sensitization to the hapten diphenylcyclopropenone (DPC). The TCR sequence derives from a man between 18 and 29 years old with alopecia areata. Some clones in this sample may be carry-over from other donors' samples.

The CDR3 reads CASSSIGLSGNTIYF. The CDR3 DNA reads as TGTGCCAGCAGTTCGATTGGGCTCTCTGGAAACACCATATATTTT. The V call is TRBV28, the J call TRBJ1-3; D is unresolved. V was trimmed by 4 bases and J by 0 bases, leaving 10 bases between them. Germline CDR1 MDHEN, CDR2 SYDVKM. The CDR3 covers 15 residues.